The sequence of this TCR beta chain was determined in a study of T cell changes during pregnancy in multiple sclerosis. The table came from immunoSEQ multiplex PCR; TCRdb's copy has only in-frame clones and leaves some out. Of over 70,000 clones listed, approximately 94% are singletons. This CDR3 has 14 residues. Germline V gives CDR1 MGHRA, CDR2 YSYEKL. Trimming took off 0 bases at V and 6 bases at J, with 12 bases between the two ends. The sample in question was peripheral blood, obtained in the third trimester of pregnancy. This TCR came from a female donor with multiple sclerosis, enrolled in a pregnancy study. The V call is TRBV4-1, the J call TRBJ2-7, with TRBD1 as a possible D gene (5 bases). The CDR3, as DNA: TGCGCCAGCAGCCAAGATGGAGCAGGGCTCGAGCAGTACTTC. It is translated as CASSQDGAGLEQYF.